Below are 10 T cell receptor beta chains sequenced from a single sample in a study of blood T cell repertoires in COVID-19 (TCRdb year 2020). Library method: the immunoSEQ multiplex PCR assay. In TCRdb, the immuneACCESS table is reduced to in-frame sequences with V and J assigned. These tables do not hold every clone; where another copy was compared, an unresolved V gene accounts for under half, and the others remain unexplained. Counted in this sample were some 200,000 clones; around four fifths of them appeared once. About 6.9% of the sample belongs to the ten largest clones. What was sequenced was peripheral blood. The receptor source for this set is a human donor with acute or convalescent COVID-19. The donor label of this sample is uncertain.

The chain has TRBV6-5 and TRBJ1-2; 9 nucleotides align to TRBD1. Germline-derived CDR1 and CDR2 are MNHEY and SVGAGI. The J segment lost 4 bases and the V segment lost 5 bases, leaving 5 bases of the junction unmatched. The CDR3 loop spans 14 amino acids. CDR3 nucleotides: TGTGCCAGCAGTCCCGGGACAGGGACCTATGGCTACACCTTC. It encodes CASSPGTGTYGYTF.

The genes are TRBV2 and TRBJ2-7, with TRBD1 identical over 10 bases. The junction had 6 bases not matched to a gene; V was cut back by 11 bases and J by 5 bases. Germline assignment: CDR1 SNHLY and CDR2 FYNNEI. The length of the CDR3 is 12 residues. CDR3 in amino acids: CAAGTGVNEQYF. The CDR3 bases are TGTGCCGCGGGGACAGGGGTCAACGAGCAGTACTTC.

The gene calls are TRBV2 and TRBJ1-4; 7 bases line up with TRBD1. This CDR3 region has 15 residues. Trimming at V came to 6 bases and at J to 3 bases, leaving 7 bases not matched to a gene. The germline V gene encodes CDR1 SNHLY and CDR2 FYNNEI. CDR3 sequence (DNA): TGTGCCAGCAGGGTCACAGGGGTGGCTAATGAAAAACTGTTTTTT. Protein sequence: CASRVTGVANEKLFF.

The chain joins TRBV4-3 to TRBJ2-3, with 7 bases fitting TRBD1. Germline CDR1 is LGHNA and CDR2 is YSLEER. The CDR3 has 14 amino acids. Trimming cost V 4 bases and J 1 base; bases outside gene matches: 2. The CDR3 DNA sequence: TGCGCCAGCAGCCGAGGACAGGGCACAGATACGCAGTATTTT. Translating it yields CASSRGQGTDTQYF.

This clone was seen more than once but under ten times. This chain connects TRBV28 to TRBJ2-5; TRBD1 might be the D (6 bases). The CDR3 sequence is 14 residues long. Looked up from germline, CDR1 is MDHEN and CDR2 is SYDVKM. The ends were cut back, 6 bases at V and 4 bases at J, with 15 bases in the middle. The CDR3 loop is CASRQQGSGETQYF. The DNA of the CDR3 is TGTGCCAGCAGGCAACAGGGTTCAGGAGAGACCCAGTACTTC.

V usage is TRBV19 and J usage is TRBJ2-3, with TRBD2 identical over 7 bases. The CDR3 length is 15 residues. Germline V lookup: CDR1 LNHDA, CDR2 SQIVND (reference sequence). V was clipped by 7 bases and J by 4 bases; unmatched bases: 11. CDR3 sequence reads: CASKLAGVIADTQYF. The CDR3, as DNA: TGTGCCAGTAAATTGGCGGGAGTTATCGCAGATACGCAGTATTTT.

This chain links TRBV6-5 with TRBJ1-5, with TRBD1 matching over 8 bases. The V gene end was trimmed by 4 bases and the J gene end by 7 bases; junction bases not matched to a gene: 9. The CDR3 runs 15 residues. Germline V gene data show CDR1 as MNHEY and CDR2 as SVGAGI. The CDR3 spells CASSLRQGIGQPQHF. As DNA, the CDR3 is TGTGCCAGCAGTTTACGACAGGGGATAGGACAGCCCCAGCATTTT.

The chain combines TRBV7-2 with TRBJ1-5; tentative D call: TRBD1 (6 bases). Germline V gene data show CDR1 as SGHTA and CDR2 as FQGNSA. The CDR3 sequence is 14 residues long. Trimming cost V 5 bases and J 1 base, with 9 bases left between them. The CDR3: CASSIQGSNQPQHF. CDR3 nucleotides: TGTGCCAGCAGCATACAGGGAAGCAATCAGCCCCAGCATTTT.

The chain has TRBV19 and TRBJ1-1; a possible D gene is TRBD1 (6 bases). This CDR3 has 15 amino acids. The V end lost 1 base, the J end lost 1 base, and 10 bases lay between the germline ends. In germline, CDR1 is LNHDA, CDR2 SQIVND (reference sequence). The DNA for the CDR3 is TGTGCCAGTAGTATAGCCCCGACAGGGAACACTGAAGCTTTCTTT. Residues: CASSIAPTGNTEAFF.

The rearrangement links TRBV10-1 to TRBJ2-1; no clear D. Between the trimmed V and J ends, which lost 6 bases and 5 bases, there was a span of 11 bases. Per germline, CDR1 WNHNN and CDR2 SYGVQD (reference sequence). This CDR3 has 13 amino acids. The CDR3 DNA follows: TGCGCCAGCAGGCCGGGTGATAACAATGAGCAGTTCTTC. Amino acid sequence: CASRPGDNNEQFF.